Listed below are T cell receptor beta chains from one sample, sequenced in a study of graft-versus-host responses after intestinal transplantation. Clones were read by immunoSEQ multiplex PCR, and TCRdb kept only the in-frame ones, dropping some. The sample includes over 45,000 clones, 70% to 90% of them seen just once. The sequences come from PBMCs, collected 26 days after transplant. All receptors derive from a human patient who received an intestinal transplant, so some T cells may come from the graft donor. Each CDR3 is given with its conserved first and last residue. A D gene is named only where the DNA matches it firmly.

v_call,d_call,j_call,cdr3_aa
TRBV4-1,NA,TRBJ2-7,CASSQEVGGSGEYF
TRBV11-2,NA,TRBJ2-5,CASSFPRYQETQYF
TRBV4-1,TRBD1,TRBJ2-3,CASSQDLGQGTDTQYF
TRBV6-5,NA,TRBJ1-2,CASSYSSANYGYTF
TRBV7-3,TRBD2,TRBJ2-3,CASSLKLAGADTQYF
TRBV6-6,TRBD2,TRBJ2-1,CASRAGLAGGDEQFF
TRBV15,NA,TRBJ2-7,CATSRDGGPWEQYF
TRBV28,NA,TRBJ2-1,CASSSYEQFF
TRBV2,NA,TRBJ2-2,CASSDERRAVQYTGELFF
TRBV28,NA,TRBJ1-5,CASMWSHSNQPQHF
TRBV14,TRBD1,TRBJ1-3,CASSQGTAISGNTIYF
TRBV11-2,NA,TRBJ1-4,CASSFKQWNEKLFF
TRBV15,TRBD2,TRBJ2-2,CATSRAVGGSGNTGELFF
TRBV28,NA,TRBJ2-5,CASSPRGEKETQYF
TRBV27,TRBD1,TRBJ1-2,CASSFSPGTASYTF
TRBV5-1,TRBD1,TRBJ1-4,CASSLSWDRQLFF
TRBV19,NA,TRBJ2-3,CASRDGGVGTDTQYF
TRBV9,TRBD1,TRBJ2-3,CASSVQGGGDTQYF
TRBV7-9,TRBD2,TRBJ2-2,CASSATGGLSGELFF
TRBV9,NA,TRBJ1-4,CASSVQGARATNEKLFF
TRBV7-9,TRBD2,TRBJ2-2,CASRSRTSGTGELFF
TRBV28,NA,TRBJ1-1,CASTVGIGMNTEAFF
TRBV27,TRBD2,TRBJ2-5,CASRRGLAGTELSQETQYF
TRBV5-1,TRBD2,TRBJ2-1,CASSLRGVYNEQFF
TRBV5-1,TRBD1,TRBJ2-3,CASSLDPAGGETDTQYF
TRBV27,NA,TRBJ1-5,CASSPGLSNQPQHF
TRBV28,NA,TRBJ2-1,CASSNSGSSYNEQFF
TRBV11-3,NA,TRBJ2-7,CASSRRGSGEQYF
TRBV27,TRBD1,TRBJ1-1,CASSLSGQGAQSEAFF
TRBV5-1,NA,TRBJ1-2,CASSLGGLSNYGYTF
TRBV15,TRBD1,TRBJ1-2,CATSPGGAEGTAGYTF
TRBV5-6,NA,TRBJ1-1,CASSRRRDSQNTEAFF
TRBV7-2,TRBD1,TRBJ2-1,CASSFSDRGGEQFF
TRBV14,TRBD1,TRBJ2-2,CASSQDMWTGLGGELFF
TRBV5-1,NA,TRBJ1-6,CASSPARQNSPLHF
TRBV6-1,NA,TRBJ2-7,CASSVSTSFSSHEQYF
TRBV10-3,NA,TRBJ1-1,CATTRNTEAFF
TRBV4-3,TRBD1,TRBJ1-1,CASSHDRERTEAFF
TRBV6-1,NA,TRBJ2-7,CASSEATGQVVIYEQYF
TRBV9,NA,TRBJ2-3,CASSTGRDQETQYF
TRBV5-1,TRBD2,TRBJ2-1,CASSLEAGRDEQFF
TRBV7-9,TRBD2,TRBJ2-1,CASTHPPSGYNEQFF
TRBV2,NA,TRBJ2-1,CASRGTFVYNEQFF
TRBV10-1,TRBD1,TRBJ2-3,CASSESGRGTDTQYF
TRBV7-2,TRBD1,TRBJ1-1,CASSLAGTGVRNTEAFF
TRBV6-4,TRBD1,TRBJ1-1,CASSPLPGQGMIEAFF
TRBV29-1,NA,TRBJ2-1,CSVVPGITYNEQFF
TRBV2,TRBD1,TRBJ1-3,CASRDRGADGNTIYF
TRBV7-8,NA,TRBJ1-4,CASSLEYRCFNEKLFF
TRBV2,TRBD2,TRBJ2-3,CASSEGGTSNTQYF
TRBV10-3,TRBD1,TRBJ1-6,CAIGDDREYNSPLHF
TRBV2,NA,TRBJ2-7,CASSGGRVDSYEQYF